One and the same sample provided the 21 T cell receptor beta chains below, sequenced in a study of identical twins. TCRdb used MiXCR to reprocess the 5' RACE reads, holding one entry per CDR3 protein. The data hold about 340,000 distinct CDR3 sequences, with 12% observed a single time. This sample was shared with a second study, whose subject was yellow fever vaccine responses in identical twins.

Input material: CD8+ T cells sorted from blood. All receptors come from a woman under 30 in good health.

This clonotype was counted between two and nine times. The chain is built from TRBV24-1 and TRBJ2-2, with unresolved D. Trimming cost V 4 bases and J 3 bases, with 14 bases left between them. The CDR3 is 16 amino acids. The germline gives CDR1 KGHDR, CDR2 SFDVKD. The CDR3 DNA follows: TGTGCCACCAGTGAGGGCCGCCCATGGGACACCGGGGAGCTGTTTTTT. Translated, it gives CATSEGRPWDTGELFF.

The chain combines TRBV29-1 with TRBJ2-1; 9 nucleotides match TRBD2. V lost 1 base to trimming and J lost 3 bases; unmatched junction nucleotides: 7. CDR1 and CDR2 (germline): SQVTM, ANQGSEA. The CDR3 is 16 residues long. CDR3 in DNA: TGCAGCGTTGAAGGACTAGCGGAGGGTGTCTACAATGAGCAGTTCTTC. Translated, it gives CSVEGLAEGVYNEQFF.

This chain joins TRBV28 and TRBJ2-7; a weak D match, TRBD2 (7 bases). The CDR3 sequence is 14 residues long. The germline V and J ends were trimmed by 6 bases and 6 bases, with 18 bases remaining between them. Germline CDR1 reads MDHEN; CDR2 reads SYDVKM. CDR3 amino acids: CASRGGAGRREQYF. The CDR3, as DNA: TGTGCCAGCAGGGGGGGGGCAGGGAGGCGCGAGCAGTACTTC.

This clonotype has just a few counts. For the CDR3, the DNA is TGTGCCAGCAGCTCGACCGGGACTGGAGGATACAATGAGCAGTTCTTC. It is translated as CASSSTGTGGYNEQFF. The rearrangement joins TRBV7-6 to TRBJ2-1; weak D call: TRBD2 (6 bases). CDR3 length equals 16 residues. Germline CDR1 SGHVS, CDR2 FNYEAQ. V was shortened by 4 bases and J by 4 bases, with 17 bases between the two germline ends. Supplemented by reference TRBV7-6 and TRBJ2-1, the full variable domain reads GAGVSQSPRYKVTKRGQDVALRCDPISGHVSLYWYRQALGQGPEFLTYFNYEAQQDKSGLPNDRFSAERPEGSISTLTIQRTEQRDSAMYRCASSSTGTGGYNEQFFGPGTRLTVL.

The gene calls are TRBV28 and TRBJ2-5, with TRBD2 matching over 12 bases. CDR3 size: 16 residues. Looked up from germline, CDR1 is MDHEN and CDR2 is SYDVKM. The V and J ends lost 2 bases and 5 bases, in that order; junction bases with no gene match: 6. CDR3 nucleotide sequence: TGTGCCAGCAGTTTAAGACTAGCGGGGGTCCGGGAGACCCAGTACTTC. Encoded protein: CASSLRLAGVRETQYF.

In its sample, this clonotype was seen a few times. J is TRBJ1-2 and V is TRBV6-1; possible D gene TRBD1, 5 bases. Per the germline V gene, CDR1 is MNHNS and CDR2 is SASEGT. The CDR3 is 18 residues long. V was clipped by 6 bases and J by 0 bases, with 23 bases between them. CDR3 in DNA: TGTGCCAGCAGGGGGACCGAGACAGCGATACGAGCTAACTATGGCTACACCTTC. Translation gives CASRGTETAIRANYGYTF.

This clonotype was detected many times. The gene calls are TRBV4-1 and TRBJ2-1, with D tentatively TRBD1 (6 bases). Trimming shortened V by 0 bases and J by 9 bases, and 24 bases separated the two germline ends. The CDR3 has 18 amino acids. Germline values: CDR1 MGHRA, CDR2 YSYEKL. In DNA form, the CDR3 reads TGCGCCAGCAGCCAAGATTTTTTTCAACAGGGAGACCGGTTTGAGCAGTTCTTC. Translating it yields CASSQDFFQQGDRFEQFF.

This clonotype was counted between two and nine times. The gene calls are TRBV11-2 and TRBJ2-1; the match to TRBD2 covers 7 bases. The CDR3 consists of 18 residues. In germline, CDR1 is SGHAT, CDR2 FQNNGV. V gave up 5 bases and J gave up 9 bases; unmatched junction bases: 22. CDR3 region: CASSINSWDYGGRGEQFF. CDR3 in DNA: TGTGCCAGCAGCATAAATTCCTGGGACTACGGGGGTCGGGGTGAGCAGTTCTTC.

In its sample, this clonotype was seen a few times. V usage is TRBV5-4 and J usage is TRBJ1-2; D remains ambiguous. V lost 0 bases to trimming and J lost 1 base, with 10 bases between them. The CDR3 has 15 residues. Germline V lookup: CDR1 SGHNT, CDR2 YYREEE (reference sequence). CDR3 bases: TGTGCCAGCAGCTTGGCCACGACGGTTAACTATGGCTACACCTTC. Its protein is CASSLATTVNYGYTF.

This clonotype showed up many times. V is TRBV20-1 and J is TRBJ2-7, with TRBD2 matching 7 bases. CDR1 and CDR2 (germline): DFQATT, SNEGSKA (reference sequence). The trim removed 6 bases at V and 3 bases at J, leaving 5 bases unmatched. The CDR3 length is 12 residues. CDR3 residues: CSAWGGIYEQYV. Here the CDR3 DNA reads TGCAGTGCATGGGGGGGGATCTACGAGCAGTACGTC.

This clonotype was counted only a few times. The J gene is TRBJ2-3, the V gene TRBV11-1; 7 bases map to TRBD2. CDR3 length: 15 amino acids. V lost 2 bases and J lost 3; bases outside the gene matches: 5. Germline CDR1 is SGHAT and CDR2 is FQDESV (reference sequence). CDR3 sequence: CASSLLTGGTDTQYF. The CDR3 nucleotides are TGTGCCAGCAGCTTATTGACGGGGGGAACAGATACGCAGTATTTT.

This clonotype occurred a few times. The chain employs TRBV6-5 and TRBJ2-1; 8 nucleotides line up with TRBD1. Germline values: CDR1 MNHEY, CDR2 SVGAGI. The CDR3 contains 15 residues. J was trimmed by 8 bases and V by 2 bases; bases with no gene match: 8. For the CDR3, the DNA is TGTGCCAGCAGTTACGACAGGGGTTTTATAGATGAGCAGTTCTTC. Residues: CASSYDRGFIDEQFF.

This clonotype was counted once. The V gene is TRBV24-1, the J gene TRBJ2-3, with unresolved D. The CDR3 has 15 residues. Trimming took 1 base from V and 0 from J, leaving 7 bases between them. CDR1 is KGHDR and CDR2 is SFDVKD in the germline V gene. This CDR3 is CATSDFVGSTDTQYF. CDR3 bases: TGTGCCACCAGTGATTTTGTGGGGAGCACAGATACGCAGTATTTT.

The rearrangement joins TRBV10-3 to TRBJ1-2; 7 bases align to TRBD1. The V gene's germline CDR1 is ENHRY and CDR2 SYGVKD. With V trimmed by 10 bases and J by 4 bases, 6 bases remained unmatched. The CDR3 spans 12 residues. CDR3 amino acids: CATTGTAYGYTF. In DNA form, the CDR3 reads TGTGCCACGACAGGGACCGCCTATGGCTACACCTTC.

This clonotype was seen more than once but under ten times. The chain combines TRBV4-1 with TRBJ2-1, with D possibly called TRBD1 or TRBD2 (5 bases each). Germline CDR1 reads MGHRA; CDR2 reads YSYEKL. The CDR3 length is 16 residues. V was trimmed by 4 bases and J by 2 bases, leaving 15 bases between them. The CDR3 region is CASSPGAGPTYNEQFF. Written as DNA, the CDR3 is TGCGCCAGCAGCCCCGGGGCAGGCCCTACCTACAATGAGCAGTTCTTC.

This chain links TRBV2 with TRBJ2-2; D is unresolved. CDR3 size: 12 residues. Germline V gene data show CDR1 as SNHLY and CDR2 as FYNNEI. V was trimmed by 7 bases and J by 5 bases, leaving 8 bases between them. The CDR3 region is CASTLSTGELFF. The CDR3 DNA follows: TGTGCCAGCACCCTCAGTACCGGGGAGCTGTTTTTT.

This clonotype has only a few counts. This chain connects TRBV14 to TRBJ2-3; TRBD2 matches at 8 bases. J gave up 4 bases and V 3 bases, and 12 bases lay outside the gene matches. The CDR3 totals 17 residues. From germline, CDR1 is SGHDN and CDR2 FVKESK. The DNA of the CDR3 is TGTGCCAGCAGCCAGCGTTTGCGGGGGGCCGGGGCAGATACGCAGTATTTT. This translates into CASSQRLRGAGADTQYF.

This clonotype was counted between two and nine times. This chain links TRBV2 with TRBJ2-1, with no clear D. The germline V gene has CDR1 SNHLY and CDR2 FYNNEI. V lost 4 bases and J lost 0, with 10 bases in between. The CDR3 extends over 15 amino acids. Here the CDR3 reads CASSVDRFSYNEQFF. The CDR3 DNA follows: TGTGCCAGCAGTGTGGACCGATTCTCCTACAATGAGCAGTTCTTC.

The chain is built from TRBV6-5 and TRBJ2-7; D possibly corresponds to TRBD2 (5 bases). The CDR3 covers 14 residues. Germline CDR1 is MNHEY and CDR2 is SVGAGI. V was trimmed by 0 bases and J by 3 bases, leaving 9 bases between them. The CDR3 loop reads CASSYSMGDYEQYF. The CDR3 DNA sequence: TGTGCCAGCAGTTACTCGATGGGAGACTACGAGCAGTACTTC.

There are a few counts of this clonotype. V usage is TRBV2 and J usage is TRBJ2-3; perhaps TRBD1 as D (6 bases). CDR3 length equals 16 residues. In germline, CDR1 is SNHLY, CDR2 FYNNEI. V gave up 7 bases and J gave up 2 bases, with 19 bases separating them. CDR3: CASNQKQGAHTDTQYF. As DNA, the CDR3 is TGTGCCAGCAATCAGAAACAGGGTGCACACACAGATACGCAGTATTTT. The complete variable domain, with remaining parts taken from reference TRBV2 and TRBJ2-3, reads EPEVTQTPSHQVTQMGQEVILRCVPISNHLYFYWYRQILGQKVEFLVSFYNNEISEKSEIFDDQFSVERPDGSNFTLKIRSTKLEDSAMYFCASNQKQGAHTDTQYFGPGTRLTVL.

V usage is TRBV11-2 and J usage is TRBJ2-1; D gene uncertain. Trimming stripped 4 bases from V and 6 bases from J, with 16 bases between. CDR1 SGHAT and CDR2 FQNNGV come from the germline V gene. The CDR3 consists of 15 residues. The CDR3 region has the DNA TGTGCCAGCAGCTGGGCCGGGCCGGCTGTCAATGAGCAGTTCTTC. Translated, it gives CASSWAGPAVNEQFF.